Shown below are 9 T cell receptor beta chains from a single sample sequenced in a study of STAT5B mutations in CD4+ large granular lymphocyte leukemia. This table comes from immunoSEQ multiplex PCR, and its TCRdb copy is limited to in-frame clones, with some not included. The repertoire holds about 3,600 clones, with 85% as singletons. The source material was CD4+ T cells from blood buffy coats. Receptor source: a human donor in good health.

This clone showed up just a few times. This chain connects TRBV7-8 to TRBJ2-1; TRBD2 aligns across 11 bases. CDR3 length: 15 amino acids. Per germline, CDR1 SGHVS and CDR2 FQNEAQ. With V trimmed by 2 bases and J by 8 bases, 5 bases remained unmatched. The CDR3 nucleotides are TGTGCCAGCAGCTTACTCGGACTAGCGGGCCATGAGCAGTTCTTC. Its protein is CASSLLGLAGHEQFF.

The chain links TRBV28 to TRBJ2-1; 12 nucleotides align to TRBD1. CDR3 length: 15 residues. CDR1 is MDHEN, CDR2 SYDVKM, per germline. With V trimmed by 7 bases and J by 12 bases, 13 bases remained unmatched. The CDR3 nucleotides read TGTGCCAGCACCCCGGGACAGGGGGCCCTCCAGGGGCAGTTCTTC. It is translated as CASTPGQGALQGQFF.

The gene calls are TRBV27 and TRBJ2-1, with D unclear. CDR3 length: 13 residues. Germline CDR1 is MNHEY and CDR2 is SMNVEV (reference sequence). V was pared by 2 bases and J by 10 bases, with 12 bases between. CDR3 bases: TGTGCCAGCAGTTTAGAGGACGTAAGAGAGCAGTTCTTC. It yields the protein CASSLEDVREQFF.

The chain recombines TRBV4-1 with TRBJ2-7; 7 bases line up with TRBD2. This CDR3 spans 15 amino acids. Germline lookup yields CDR1 MGHRA and CDR2 YSYEKL. The junction had 8 bases not matched to a gene; V was cut back by 6 bases and J by 0 bases. This CDR3 reads CASRPAVAGSYEQYF. Here the CDR3 DNA reads TGCGCCAGCAGACCTGCGGTAGCGGGCTCCTACGAGCAGTACTTC.

The rearrangement links TRBV10-3 to TRBJ2-3, with D possibly being TRBD1 (6 bases). The V end lost 4 bases, the J end lost 4 bases, and 12 bases lay between the germline ends. The CDR3 extends over 14 amino acids. CDR1 is ENHRY, CDR2 SYGVKD, per germline. CDR3 amino acids: CAISGAGEADTQYF. The CDR3, as DNA: TGTGCCATCAGTGGAGCAGGGGAAGCAGATACGCAGTATTTT.

V gene TRBV5-4 combines with J gene TRBJ2-6; TRBD1 matches 10 bases. Germline V gene sequence: CDR1 SGHNT, CDR2 YYREEE (reference sequence). V gave up 3 bases and J gave up 12 bases; unmatched junction bases: 9. The CDR3 spans 15 residues. CDR3 loop: CASSSETGGSSVLTF. CDR3 DNA sequence: TGTGCCAGCAGCTCAGAGACAGGGGGCAGTAGCGTCCTGACTTTC.

The CDR3 sequence is CASSGQRGSYEQYF. CDR3 coding DNA: TGTGCCAGCAGCGGCCAGCGGGGCTCCTACGAGCAGTACTTC. The V gene is TRBV9, the J gene TRBJ2-7; TRBD2 matches 7 bases. J was trimmed by 0 bases and V by 3 bases; bases with no gene match: 3. Germline V gene sequence: CDR1 SGDLS, CDR2 YYNGEE. The CDR3 totals 14 residues.

The chain carries TRBV29-1 and TRBJ2-3; D is perhaps TRBD1 (6 bases). The length of the CDR3 is 14 residues. The V gene's germline CDR1 is SQVTM and CDR2 ANQGSEA. Trimming left V 2 bases short and J 2 bases short, with 11 bases between. The CDR3 protein is CSVETGSYTDTQYF. CDR3 DNA sequence: TGCAGCGTTGAAACAGGGTCGTACACAGATACGCAGTATTTT.

The chain employs TRBV7-4 and TRBJ2-6; TRBD1 or TRBD2 may be the D gene (5 bases each). Germline V lookup: CDR1 SGHVT, CDR2 SQSDAQ. The CDR3 length is 16 residues. V lost 4 bases to trimming and J lost 2 bases, with 12 bases between them. CDR3 bases: TGTGCCAGCAGCTCGACGCCGGGGCCTGGGGCCAACGTCCTGACTTTC. Its translation: CASSSTPGPGANVLTF.